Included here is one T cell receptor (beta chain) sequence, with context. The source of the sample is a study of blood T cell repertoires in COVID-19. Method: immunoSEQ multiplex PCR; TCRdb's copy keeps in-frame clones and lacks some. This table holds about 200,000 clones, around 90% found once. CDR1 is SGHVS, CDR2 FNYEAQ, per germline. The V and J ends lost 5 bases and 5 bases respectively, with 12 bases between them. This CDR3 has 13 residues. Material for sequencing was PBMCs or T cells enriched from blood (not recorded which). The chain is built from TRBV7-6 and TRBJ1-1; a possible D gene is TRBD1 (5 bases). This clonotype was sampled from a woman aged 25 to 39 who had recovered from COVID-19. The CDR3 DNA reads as TGTGCCAGCAGCGATACGGGGGGGACTGAAGCTTTCTTT. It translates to CASSDTGGTEAFF. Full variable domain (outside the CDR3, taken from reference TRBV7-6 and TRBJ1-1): GAGVSQSPRYKVTKRGQDVALRCDPISGHVSLYWYRQALGQGPEFLTYFNYEAQQDKSGLPNDRFSAERPEGSISTLTIQRTEQRDSAMYRCASSDTGGTEAFFGQGTRLTVV.